This T cell receptor beta chain was profiled in a study of CD8 T cells in ankylosing spondylitis (dated by TCRdb to about 2017). For context, the study as a whole: To find TCR variants linked to disease, the study profiled T cell receptor beta repertoires in ankylosing spondylitis patients and healthy donors. The full study cohort was made up of 20 to 25 ankylosing spondylitis patients and some 100 healthy donors. Peripheral blood was sampled, and synovial fluid was additionally collected from ankylosing spondylitis patients. Results and caveats for the whole study, not just this receptor: The disease-linked clones had a CD8+ phenotype and were found at relatively low frequencies in peripheral blood. Blood from ankylosing spondylitis patients appeared to be characterized by a TCR beta motif made up of under ten highly homologous amino acid variants. Some of the motif variants had been reported before in the synovial fluid and blood of reactive arthritis patients, a finding that suggests common disease-initiation mechanisms. According to the report, matched synovial fluid samples from ankylosing spondylitis patients were significantly enriched for the disease-linked clones.

Per the germline V gene (reference sequence), DFQATT is the CDR1 and SNEGSKA is the CDR2. The CDR3 spans 16 residues, from the cysteine through the phenylalanine. Only the CDR3 region is kept as DNA, spanning 48 bases read in frame from base 1. For this chain, trimming is 4 bases at the V end and 6 bases at the J end, and the number of junction bases without a gene match is 14. These reads were obtained on an Illumina HiSeq 2500. TCR beta libraries were prepared by quantitative 5'-RACE with molecular barcodes. As for the authors' bioinformatics: Disease-linked TCR variants were identified with a new computational method built on a probabilistic model of VDJ rearrangement. TCRdb's own reprocessing of the public reads used fastp at Q25 and MiXCR and kept productive beta chains. Each CDR3 protein gets just one entry, which takes the most common genes and DNA from the rows behind it. TCRdb's processing, not the authors' own work, is the source of the V and J calls. The sample table contains approximately 500,000 distinct CDR3 sequences; only one count was recorded for about 13% of them. The ten largest clones represent about 6.8% of the sample.

Remarks on this clonotype: The antigen it binds to is not known. Per-nucleotide qualities are absent, and no much larger clonotype sits a single base away.

The source of this sequence is a male donor with ankylosing spondylitis. The rearrangement combines TRBV20-1 with TRBJ2-1; 8 central nucleotides agree with TRBD2. The sample comprised blood, either unsorted or a sorted T cell fraction (not recorded which). The nucleotides read TGCAGTGCTATCTTTCCCCGCCGACTAGCGAGCAATGAGCAGTTCTTC. It specifies CSAIFPRRLASNEQFF.